The 27 T cell receptor beta chains below come from one sample, sequenced in a study of cytomegalovirus exposure and HLA in healthy donors. Both 60 Vbeta primers and 13 Jbeta primers went into the PCR. Produced via immunoSEQ multiplex PCR; TCRdb's table is partial and in-frame only. In all, the sample yields just under 65,000 clones. Material: PBMCs. Source of these receptors: a boy aged 5 to 17 in good health and CMV-seronegative.

The chain carries TRBV4-3 and TRBJ2-4, with 10 bases matching TRBD2. With 4 bases clipped from V and 0 bases from J, the junction kept 12 bases outside the gene matches. CDR1 is LGHNA, CDR2 YSLEER, per germline. The CDR3 totals 19 residues. CDR3 sequence reads: CASSPRVAGGTLAKNIQYF. The CDR3 bases are TGCGCCAGCAGCCCACGGGTAGCGGGAGGAACTCTAGCCAAAAACATTCAGTACTTC.

This rearrangement joins TRBV6-1 to TRBJ2-7; tentatively, D is TRBD1 (5 bases). Trimming cost V 5 bases and J 0 bases, with 11 bases left between them. CDR1 and CDR2 from the germline V gene are MNHNS and SASEGT. CDR3 size: 14 residues. The CDR3 protein is CASSQGHFSYEQYF. CDR3 nucleotide sequence: TGTGCCAGCAGTCAGGGTCATTTCTCCTACGAGCAGTACTTC.

The chain has TRBV29-1 and TRBJ2-3; 12 nucleotides agree with TRBD1. The length of the CDR3 is 15 residues. The V segment lost 1 base and the J segment 4 bases; nucleotides outside the gene matches: 3. Per the germline V gene, CDR1 is SQVTM and CDR2 is ANQGSEA. Written as DNA, the CDR3 is TGCAGCGTTGAAGGGGACAGGGGGCGCGCAGATACGCAGTATTTT. Its translation is CSVEGDRGRADTQYF.

The chain links TRBV7-9 to TRBJ1-2; D uncertain. V lost 5 bases to trimming and J lost 3 bases, with 16 bases between them. In germline, CDR1 is SEHNR, CDR2 FQNEAQ (reference sequence). This CDR3 spans 15 amino acids. For the CDR3, the DNA is TGTGCCAGCAGCACAAGACAAGATCCGGACTATGGCTACACCTTC. This encodes CASSTRQDPDYGYTF.

This sequence joins TRBV19 and TRBJ1-3; TRBD1 matches at 7 bases. CDR1 is LNHDA and CDR2 is SQIVND in the germline V gene (reference sequence). J lost 0 bases, V lost 6 bases, and 11 bases had no gene match. CDR3 length: 17 residues. CDR3 amino acids: CASSAGGVATSGNTIYF. The CDR3 coding sequence is TGTGCCAGTAGCGCAGGGGGAGTTGCTACCTCTGGAAACACCATATATTTT.

This clone is medium-sized (0.01 to 0.1%) by frequency. The identical CDR3 is also encoded by other nucleotide sequences in the sample. V is TRBV5-6 and J is TRBJ1-1; 7 bases align to TRBD1. The CDR3 is made up of 15 amino acids. Looked up from germline, CDR1 is SGHDT and CDR2 is YYEEEE. V shed 0 bases, J shed 5 bases, and the junction held 7 bases outside the gene matches. The CDR3: CASSLDSDRDTEAFF. In nucleotides, the CDR3 is TGTGCCAGCAGCTTGGATTCAGACAGGGATACTGAAGCTTTCTTT.

The chain links TRBV7-9 to TRBJ2-3; the match to TRBD2 covers 13 bases. The V gene end was trimmed by 4 bases and the J gene end by 4 bases; junction bases not matched to a gene: 2. The CDR3 totals 15 residues. Germline CDR1 and CDR2: SEHNR and FQNEAQ (reference sequence). The CDR3 DNA follows: TGTGCCAGCAGCTCGGGACTAGCGGGGTCAGATACGCAGTATTTT. Translated: CASSSGLAGSDTQYF.

The chain couples TRBV6-5 to TRBJ1-6; tentatively, D is TRBD1 (5 bases). The CDR3 sequence is 13 residues long. From germline, CDR1 is MNHEY and CDR2 SVGAGI. The V end lost 6 bases, the J end lost 6 bases, and 9 bases lay between the germline ends. The CDR3 here is CASRGEGNSPLHF. CDR3 coding DNA: TGTGCCAGCAGAGGGGAAGGTAATTCACCCCTCCACTTT.

V is TRBV9 and J is TRBJ2-5; 8 nucleotides align to TRBD2. The closer fit of TRBJ2-7 to the DNA end suggests the J call may be wrong. Germline V gives CDR1 SGDLS, CDR2 YYNGEE. The CDR3 loop spans 15 amino acids. CDR3 DNA sequence: TGTGCCAGCAGCGGGGGAGCGGGAGTGGTCAACGAGCAGTACTTC. This encodes CASSGGAGVVNEQYF.

This chain links TRBV30 with TRBJ2-2; a possible D gene is TRBD2 (6 bases). CDR1 and CDR2 (germline): GTSNPN, SVGIG (reference sequence). Trimming removed 4 bases at V and 7 bases at J, with 16 bases between. The CDR3 has 14 residues. The DNA for the CDR3 is TGTGCCTGGAACATCGCAGGGAGGCACGGGGAGCTGTTTTTT. Protein sequence: CAWNIAGRHGELFF.

V is TRBV30 and J is TRBJ2-7, with 11 bases lining up with TRBD2. CDR1 GTSNPN and CDR2 SVGIG come from the germline V gene (reference sequence). This CDR3 comprises 14 residues. V was pared by 5 bases and J by 4 bases, with 7 bases of the junction left unmatched. The CDR3 spells CAWGGTSGYYEQYF. The CDR3 region has the DNA TGTGCCTGGGGGGGGACTAGCGGATATTACGAGCAGTACTTC.

The genes are TRBV27 and TRBJ2-7; TRBD2 matches at 7 bases. CDR3 length equals 14 residues. Germline V lookup: CDR1 MNHEY, CDR2 SMNVEV (reference sequence). After removal of 3 bases from V and 3 bases from J, the junction contained 5 bases not matched to a gene. Written as DNA, the CDR3 is TGTGCCAGCAGTTTTTTGCGCGGGAGCTACGAGCAGTACTTC. This translates into CASSFLRGSYEQYF.

This rearrangement joins TRBV7-9 to TRBJ1-1, with 9 nucleotides matching TRBD1. The CDR3 is 17 residues long. Germline V CDR1 and CDR2: SEHNR, FQNEAQ (reference sequence). J was trimmed by 5 bases and V by 4 bases; bases with no gene match: 14. CDR3 sequence reads: CASSSPGQGRLGTEAFF. In DNA, the CDR3 is TGTGCCAGCAGCTCACCGGGACAGGGCCGGCTGGGAACTGAAGCTTTCTTT.

The chain joins TRBV4-1 to TRBJ1-1, with a possible D match to TRBD1 (6 bases). This CDR3 has 15 residues. Per germline, CDR1 MGHRA and CDR2 YSYEKL. Trimming pared 6 bases from V and 0 bases from J, leaving 14 bases between. CDR3 bases: TGCGCCAGCAGTCTAGACAGGAACCTGAACACTGAAGCTTTCTTT. This gives the protein CASSLDRNLNTEAFF.

V and J are TRBV30 and TRBJ2-7; D possibly corresponds to TRBD2 (6 bases). The CDR3 sequence is 16 residues long. Germline CDR1 GTSNPN, CDR2 SVGIG (reference sequence). Trimming removed 0 bases from V and 2 bases from J, with 17 bases in between. The CDR3 sequence: CAWSVGGVIPAYEQYF. The CDR3 bases are TGTGCCTGGAGTGTCGGGGGAGTCATTCCCGCCTACGAGCAGTACTTC.

The CDR3 DNA reads as TGTGCCAGCAGTGATTCGGGGAACACTGAAGCTTTCTTT. Translating gives CASSDSGNTEAFF. This chain links TRBV25-1 with TRBJ1-1; unclear D gene. The CDR3 contains 13 residues. With 3 bases removed from V and 1 base from J, the gap between germline ends came to 6 bases. CDR1 is MGHDK and CDR2 is SYGVNS in the germline V gene.

V and J are TRBV19 and TRBJ1-1, with D maybe TRBD1 (5 bases). This CDR3 spans 13 amino acids. Per germline, CDR1 LNHDA and CDR2 SQIVND (reference sequence). V shed 5 bases and J shed 4 bases, with 11 bases lying between them. CDR3: CASSPDSVTEAFF. The CDR3 coding sequence is TGTGCCAGTAGTCCCGACAGTGTCACTGAAGCTTTCTTT.

The V and J genes are TRBV28 and TRBJ2-5, with D maybe TRBD1 (6 bases). Per the germline V gene, CDR1 is MDHEN and CDR2 is SYDVKM. V was clipped by 5 bases and J by 1 base, with 14 bases between them. CDR3 length equals 15 residues. The CDR3 is CASSTPRGLQETQYF. CDR3 in DNA: TGTGCCAGCAGTACCCCCAGGGGTCTCCAAGAGACCCAGTACTTC.

This rearrangement joins TRBV4-3 to TRBJ2-1; 8 bases fit TRBD2. Germline CDR1 and CDR2: LGHNA and YSLEER. Germline trimming cut 4 bases from V and 3 bases from J; bases unmatched to any gene: 8. The CDR3 consists of 16 residues. The CDR3 spells CASSRQTSDNYNEQFF. The CDR3 DNA reads as TGCGCCAGCAGCCGACAGACTAGCGATAACTACAATGAGCAGTTCTTC.

V gene TRBV6-5 combines with J gene TRBJ2-5, with D unclear. Gene TRBJ2-7 matches the end of the DNA better, so the J call may be wrong. Per the germline V gene, CDR1 is MNHEY and CDR2 is SVGAGI. This CDR3 is 14 amino acids long. The CDR3 loop reads CASKVLHSSYEQYF. CDR3 sequence (DNA): TGTGCCAGCAAAGTCCTCCACAGCTCCTACGAGCAGTACTTC.

The V gene is TRBV5-1, the J gene TRBJ2-7, with unresolved D. Trimming took off 4 bases at V and 3 bases at J, with 17 bases between the two ends. Germline V gene sequence: CDR1 SGHRS, CDR2 YFSETQ. The CDR3 spans 15 residues. Here the CDR3 reads CASSPNGGGNYEQYF. In DNA, the CDR3 is TGCGCCAGCAGCCCTAATGGTGGCGGAAACTACGAGCAGTACTTC. Full variable domain (rest looked up from reference TRBV5-1 and TRBJ2-7): KAGVTQTPRYLIKTRGQQVTLSCSPISGHRSVSWYQQTPGQGLQFLFEYFSETQRNKGNFPGRFSGRQFSNSRSEMNVSTLELGDSALYLCASSPNGGGNYEQYFGPGTRLTVT.

The gene calls are TRBV15 and TRBJ1-1, with 7 positions matching TRBD1. Germline CDR1 reads LNHNV; CDR2 reads YYDKDF (reference sequence). This CDR3 has 15 residues. V dropped 2 bases and J dropped 4; count of bases not matched to a gene: 7. The CDR3 DNA reads TGTGCCACCAGCAGACCGGGACAGCGATCCACTGAAGCTTTCTTT. Its translation: CATSRPGQRSTEAFF.

V usage is TRBV5-6 and J usage is TRBJ1-1; TRBD1 agrees at 7 bases. CDR1 and CDR2 (germline): SGHDT, YYEEEE. The CDR3 sequence is 14 residues long. V lost 6 bases and J lost 0; bases outside the gene matches: 5. CDR3 in amino acids: CASIKGGMNTEAFF. CDR3 DNA: TGTGCCAGCATCAAAGGGGGCATGAACACTGAAGCTTTCTTT.

The V gene is TRBV6-1, the J gene TRBJ1-1; D gene unclear. V lost 10 bases and J lost 4, with 22 bases in between. From germline, CDR1 is MNHNS and CDR2 SASEGT. This CDR3 is built from 15 residues. In DNA, the CDR3 is TGTGCCACCTCCACCGCGCTGTGGGAGTCCACTGAAGCTTTCTTT. It yields the protein CATSTALWESTEAFF.

This chain joins TRBV29-1 and TRBJ1-2; no reliable D call. Trimming took off 6 bases at V and 6 bases at J, with 14 bases between the two ends. CDR1 and CDR2 (germline): SQVTM, ANQGSEA. CDR3 length: 12 residues. The CDR3 DNA follows: TGCAGCGTCGCAGGTGGCGGGGATGGCTACACCTTC. The encoded protein is CSVAGGGDGYTF.

The chain has TRBV19 and TRBJ1-5, with D perhaps TRBD1 (6 bases). The CDR3 is 15 residues long. Trimming removed 4 bases from V and 3 bases from J, with 13 bases in between. Germline V gives CDR1 LNHDA, CDR2 SQIVND (reference sequence). The CDR3 protein is CASSTLQGPNQPQHF. The CDR3, as DNA: TGTGCCAGTAGTACCTTACAGGGTCCCAATCAGCCCCAGCATTTT.

The chain couples TRBV11-2 to TRBJ2-3; no definite D call. The V end was cut by 5 bases, the J end by 5 bases, with 5 bases between. The CDR3 totals 11 residues. Germline-derived CDR1 and CDR2 are SGHAT and FQNNGV. The CDR3 DNA is TGTGCCAGCAGCCCCGGAGATACGCAGTATTTT. It yields the protein CASSPGDTQYF.